A single sample gave rise to the 21 T cell receptor beta chains below, sequenced in a study of T cells in Graves' hyperthyroidism and ophthalmopathy. Regions amplified from RNA transcripts were the TCR beta CDR3 regions. Primed by the HTBI set, a first-round RT-PCR was run on the TCR CDR3. TCRdb passed the multiplex PCR reads through MiXCR, listing each CDR3 protein once. The sample yields under 800,000 distinct CDR3 sequences, 12% to 15% seen once. The sample comprised blood. These receptors all stem from a woman in her late teens or twenties with Graves' hyperthyroidism.

This clonotype was seen at least ten times. V usage is TRBV13 and J usage is TRBJ2-3; D unresolved. V was shortened by 4 bases and J by 0 bases, with 11 bases between the two germline ends. This CDR3 contains 15 residues. Germline CDR1 PRHDT, CDR2 FYEKMQ (reference sequence). CDR3: CASSSTPASTDTQYF. In DNA, the CDR3 is TGTGCCAGCAGCTCCACACCCGCTAGCACAGATACGCAGTATTTT.

Many counts were recorded for this clonotype. This chain uses TRBV7-2 with TRBJ2-7; 11 bases line up with TRBD2. The CDR3 is 15 amino acids. The V segment lost 3 bases and the J segment 3 bases; nucleotides outside the gene matches: 4. Germline V CDR1 and CDR2: SGHTA, FQGNSA. The CDR3 is CASSFTSGSVYEQYF. The CDR3 DNA follows: TGTGCCAGCAGCTTCACTAGCGGGAGCGTCTACGAGCAGTACTTC.

This clonotype was seen many times. This chain joins TRBV6-5 and TRBJ2-3, with 8 bases that match TRBD1. This CDR3 has 14 amino acids. Germline V lookup: CDR1 MNHEY, CDR2 SVGAGI. With V trimmed by 7 bases and J by 2 bases, 5 bases remained unmatched. The CDR3 reads CASIRDRITDTQYF. CDR3 bases: TGTGCCAGCATTAGGGACAGGATCACAGATACGCAGTATTTT.

The chain couples TRBV6-1 to TRBJ1-2, with 7 bases fitting TRBD1. With 6 bases clipped from V and 6 bases from J, the junction kept 13 bases outside the gene matches. The CDR3 is 15 residues long. Germline values: CDR1 MNHNS, CDR2 SASEGT. Written as DNA, the CDR3 is TGTGCCAGCAGCCTTACCGGAACAGGGGAGGATGGCTACACCTTC. Translating it yields CASSLTGTGEDGYTF.

This clonotype was seen a handful of times. This rearrangement joins TRBV19 to TRBJ2-3; 7 bases are a match to TRBD2. Per germline, CDR1 LNHDA and CDR2 SQIVND (reference sequence). This CDR3 is built from 14 residues. The J segment lost 2 bases and the V segment lost 7 bases, leaving 6 bases of the junction unmatched. Written as DNA, the CDR3 is TGTGCCAGTACCAGCGGGACTAACACAGATACGCAGTATTTT. It encodes CASTSGTNTDTQYF.

This clonotype has a handful of counts. The chain couples TRBV20-1 to TRBJ1-1, with D hard to call. This CDR3 is built from 11 residues. Trimming left V 3 bases short and J 2 bases short, with 4 bases between. CDR1 and CDR2 (germline): DFQATT, SNEGSKA (reference sequence). CDR3 region: CSASPNTEAFF. The DNA for the CDR3 is TGCAGTGCTAGCCCCAACACTGAAGCTTTCTTT.

This clonotype was seen at least ten times. The gene calls are TRBV6-1 and TRBJ1-5; D perhaps matches TRBD1 (6 bases). V lost 3 bases and J 3 bases, leaving 15 bases between the germline ends. Germline V lookup: CDR1 MNHNS, CDR2 SASEGT. This CDR3 is 16 amino acids long. The CDR3 spells CASSDFLDRNNQPQHF. The CDR3 DNA reads as TGTGCCAGCAGTGACTTCCTGGACAGAAACAATCAGCCCCAGCATTTT.

This clonotype has a count of ten or more. The chain couples TRBV30 to TRBJ1-1; a weak D match, TRBD1 (5 bases). The CDR3 contains 11 residues. Germline loops: CDR1 GTSNPN, CDR2 SVGIG (reference sequence). Trimming left V 7 bases short and J 6 bases short, with 12 bases between. CDR3 sequence (DNA): TGTGCCTTTTTCATGGGGGCTGAAGCTTTCTTT. This sequence encodes CAFFMGAEAFF.

This clonotype appeared many times. This sequence joins TRBV6-1 and TRBJ2-1; D possibly corresponds to TRBD2 (6 bases). The CDR3 extends over 16 amino acids. V was trimmed by 8 bases and J by 5 bases, leaving 22 bases between them. Germline V gene data show CDR1 as MNHNS and CDR2 as SASEGT. Here the CDR3 reads CASVIADTMTNNEQFF. CDR3 DNA: TGTGCCAGCGTGATAGCGGACACTATGACGAACAATGAGCAGTTCTTC.

In its sample, this clonotype was seen many times. The chain has TRBV12-3 or TRBV12-4 and TRBJ2-1; D is possibly TRBD1 (6 bases). The CDR3 extends over 15 amino acids. With 1 base removed from V and 5 bases from J, the gap between germline ends came to 12 bases. The DNA of the CDR3 is TGTGCCAGCAGTTTAGGCAGGGGTACGCACAATGAGCAGTTCTTC. This translates into CASSLGRGTHNEQFF.

The chain couples TRBV6-2 or TRBV6-3 to TRBJ1-4, with 7 bases lining up with TRBD1. The CDR3 length is 17 residues. Losses at the gene ends were 7 bases for V and 9 bases for J; bases not matched to a gene: 20. Germline values: CDR1 MNHEY, CDR2 SVGEGT. The CDR3 DNA sequence: TGTGCCAGCACCCATCGACTGTTAGGGGGCGCCCATCAAAAACTGTTTTTT. Amino acid sequence: CASTHRLLGGAHQKLFF.

This sequence joins TRBV11-2 and TRBJ2-3; a weak D match, TRBD1 (5 bases). The CDR3 sequence is 16 residues long. The V end lost 0 bases, the J end lost 1 base, and 11 bases lay between the germline ends. CDR1 is SGHAT and CDR2 is FQNNGV in the germline V gene. Here the CDR3 reads CASSLEGQHRTDTQYF. The CDR3 bases are TGTGCCAGCAGCTTAGAAGGACAACATCGCACAGATACGCAGTATTTT.

The chain couples TRBV11-3 to TRBJ2-7, with D tentatively TRBD1 (6 bases). V gave up 5 bases and J gave up 2 bases, with 16 bases separating them. The CDR3 loop spans 15 amino acids. Per germline, CDR1 SGHNT and CDR2 YENEEA. The CDR3 reads CASSPRTANPYEQYF. Here the CDR3 DNA reads TGTGCCAGCAGCCCGAGGACAGCCAACCCCTACGAGCAGTACTTC.

Only a few counts were recorded for this clonotype. The chain employs TRBV11-2 and TRBJ1-6; 7 bases are a match to TRBD1. The CDR3 has 15 residues. CDR1 and CDR2 from the germline V gene are SGHAT and FQNNGV. V was clipped by 6 bases and J by 10 bases; unmatched bases: 12. Here the CDR3 reads CASSPRGPYGSPLHF. The CDR3 DNA reads as TGTGCCAGCAGTCCTAGGGGGCCGTATGGGTCACCCCTCCACTTT.

The chain carries TRBV20-1 and TRBJ2-3; the match to TRBD2 covers 9 bases. The junction had 32 bases not matched to a gene; V was cut back by 5 bases and J by 2 bases. The CDR3 length is 23 residues. CDR1 is DFQATT, CDR2 SNEGSKA, per germline (reference sequence). The CDR3, as DNA: TGCAGTGCTTGGCCGAGGGCTAGTAAGGTGTTCGGGCAGCGGGAGGATTACACAGATACGCAGTATTTT. It yields the protein CSAWPRASKVFGQREDYTDTQYF.

This clonotype was detected many times. The chain carries TRBV15 and TRBJ2-7, with 11 bases identical to TRBD1. V trimming: 5 bases; J trimming: 4 bases; junction bases outside the gene matches: 10. The germline gives CDR1 LNHNV, CDR2 YYDKDF (reference sequence). CDR3 length: 16 residues. The CDR3 DNA follows: TGTGCCACCAGCGGGACAGGGGGAATCTACCCATACGAGCAGTACTTC. Amino acid sequence: CATSGTGGIYPYEQYF.

The chain has TRBV6-1 and TRBJ1-1; D remains ambiguous. Germline V CDR1 and CDR2: MNHNS, SASEGT. This CDR3 region has 14 residues. V lost 7 bases, J lost 3 bases, and 15 bases lay in between. The CDR3 here is CASTYMPPYTEAFF. The CDR3 nucleotides read TGTGCCAGCACCTACATGCCTCCCTACACTGAAGCTTTCTTT.

The chain joins TRBV9 to TRBJ2-1; maybe TRBD1 (5 bases). The CDR3 totals 15 residues. Trimming shortened V by 0 bases and J by 9 bases, and 16 bases separated the two germline ends. Germline CDR1 is SGDLS and CDR2 is YYNGEE. This CDR3 reads CASSVATRTLSEQFF. As DNA, the CDR3 is TGTGCCAGCAGCGTAGCTACAAGGACATTAAGTGAGCAGTTCTTC.

This clonotype was counted only a few times. The chain employs TRBV5-1 and TRBJ1-1; a weak D match, TRBD1 (6 bases). Germline V gene lookup returns CDR1 SGHRS and CDR2 YFSETQ. The CDR3 spans 15 residues. The germline V and J ends were trimmed by 0 bases and 3 bases, with 12 bases remaining between them. CDR3 region: CASSLGRDTYTEAFF. The CDR3 nucleotides read TGCGCCAGCAGCTTGGGTCGGGACACTTACACTGAAGCTTTCTTT.

This clonotype was seen ten or more times. V gene TRBV7-2 combines with J gene TRBJ1-1; maybe TRBD1 (5 bases). This CDR3 has 15 residues. V lost 0 bases, J lost 0 bases, and 8 bases lay in between. CDR1 is SGHTA, CDR2 FQGNSA, per germline. This CDR3 reads CASSLAPGMNTEAFF. The CDR3 DNA is TGTGCCAGCAGCTTAGCGCCAGGGATGAACACTGAAGCTTTCTTT.

The CDR3 loop reads CASSLSFINTIYF. The CDR3 DNA reads TGTGCCAGCAGTTTGTCGTTTATAAACACCATATATTTT. The J gene is TRBJ1-3, the V gene TRBV12-3 or TRBV12-4, with D uncertain. This CDR3 has 13 amino acids. Deletions cut 3 bases from V and 6 bases from J, with 9 bases between.